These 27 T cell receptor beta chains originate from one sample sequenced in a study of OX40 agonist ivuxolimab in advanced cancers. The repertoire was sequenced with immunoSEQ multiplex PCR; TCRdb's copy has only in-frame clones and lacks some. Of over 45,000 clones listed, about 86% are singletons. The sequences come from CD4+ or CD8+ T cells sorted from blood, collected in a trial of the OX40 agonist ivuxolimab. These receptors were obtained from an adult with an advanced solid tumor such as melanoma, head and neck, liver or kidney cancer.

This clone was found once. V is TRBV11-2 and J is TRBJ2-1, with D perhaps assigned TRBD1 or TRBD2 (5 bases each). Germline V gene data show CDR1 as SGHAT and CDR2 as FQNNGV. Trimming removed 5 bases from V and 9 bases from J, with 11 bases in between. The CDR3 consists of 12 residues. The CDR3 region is CASSQSGTEQFF. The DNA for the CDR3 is TGTGCCAGCAGCCAATCAGGGACTGAGCAGTTCTTC.

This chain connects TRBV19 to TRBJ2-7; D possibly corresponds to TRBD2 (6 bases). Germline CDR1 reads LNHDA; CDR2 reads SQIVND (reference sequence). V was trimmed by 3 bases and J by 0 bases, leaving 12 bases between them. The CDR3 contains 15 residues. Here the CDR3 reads CASSMRRDGSYEQYF. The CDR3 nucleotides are TGTGCCAGTAGTATGAGGAGGGACGGCTCCTACGAGCAGTACTTC.

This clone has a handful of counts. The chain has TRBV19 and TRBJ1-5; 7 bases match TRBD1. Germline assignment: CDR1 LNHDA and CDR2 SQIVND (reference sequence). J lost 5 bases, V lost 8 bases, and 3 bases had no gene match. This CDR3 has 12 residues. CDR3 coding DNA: TGTGCCAGTCGCCAGGGGGATCAGCCCCAGCATTTT. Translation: CASRQGDQPQHF.

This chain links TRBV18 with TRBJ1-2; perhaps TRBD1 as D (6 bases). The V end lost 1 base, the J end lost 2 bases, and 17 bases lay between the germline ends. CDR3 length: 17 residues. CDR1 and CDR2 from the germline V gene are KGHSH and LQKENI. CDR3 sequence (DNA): TGTGCCAGCTCACCACTCAGGGGCCAACTCGGGAACTATGGCTACACCTTC. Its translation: CASSPLRGQLGNYGYTF.

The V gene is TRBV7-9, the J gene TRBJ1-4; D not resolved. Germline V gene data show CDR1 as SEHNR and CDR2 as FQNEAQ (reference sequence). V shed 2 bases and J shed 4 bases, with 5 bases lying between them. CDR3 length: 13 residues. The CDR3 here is CASSLHNNEKLFF. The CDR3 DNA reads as TGTGCCAGCAGCTTACACAATAATGAAAAACTGTTTTTT.

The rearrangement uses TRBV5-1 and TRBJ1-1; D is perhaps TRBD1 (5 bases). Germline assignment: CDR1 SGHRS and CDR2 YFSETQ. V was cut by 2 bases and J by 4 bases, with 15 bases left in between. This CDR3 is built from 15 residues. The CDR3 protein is CASSLNSGSLTEAFF. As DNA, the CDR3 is TGCGCCAGCAGCTTAAATTCAGGGTCCCTCACTGAAGCTTTCTTT.

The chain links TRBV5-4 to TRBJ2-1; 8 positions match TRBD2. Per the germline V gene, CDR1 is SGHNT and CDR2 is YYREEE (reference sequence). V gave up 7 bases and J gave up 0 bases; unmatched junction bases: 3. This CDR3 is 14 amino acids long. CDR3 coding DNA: TGTGCCAGCCAGCGGGGGTCCTCCTACAATGAGCAGTTCTTC. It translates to CASQRGSSYNEQFF.

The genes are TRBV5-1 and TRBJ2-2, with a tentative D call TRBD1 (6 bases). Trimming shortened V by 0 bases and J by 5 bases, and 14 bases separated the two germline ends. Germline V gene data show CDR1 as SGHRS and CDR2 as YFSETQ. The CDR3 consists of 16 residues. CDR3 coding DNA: TGCGCCAGCAGCTTGGAGGCAGGGGTACGAACCGGGGAGCTGTTTTTT. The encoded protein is CASSLEAGVRTGELFF.

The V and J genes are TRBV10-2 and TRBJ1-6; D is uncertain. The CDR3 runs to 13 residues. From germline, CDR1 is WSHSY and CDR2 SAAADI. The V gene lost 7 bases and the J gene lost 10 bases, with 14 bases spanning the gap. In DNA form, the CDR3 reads TGCGCCAGCAATCAGGCCGGAAGGTCACCCCTCCACTTT. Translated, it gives CASNQAGRSPLHF.

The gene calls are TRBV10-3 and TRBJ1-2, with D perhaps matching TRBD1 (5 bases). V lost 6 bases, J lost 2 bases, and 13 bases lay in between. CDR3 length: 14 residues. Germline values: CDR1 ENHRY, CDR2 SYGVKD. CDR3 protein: CAIRRASGNYGYTF. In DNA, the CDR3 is TGTGCCATCAGAAGAGCGTCAGGGAACTATGGCTACACCTTC.

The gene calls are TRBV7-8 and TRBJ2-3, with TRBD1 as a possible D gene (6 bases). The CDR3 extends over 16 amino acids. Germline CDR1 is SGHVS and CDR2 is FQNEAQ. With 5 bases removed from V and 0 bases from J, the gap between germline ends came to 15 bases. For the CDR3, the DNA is TGTGCCAGCAGCCGAGTTACAGGGCCCAGCACAGATACGCAGTATTTT. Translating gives CASSRVTGPSTDTQYF. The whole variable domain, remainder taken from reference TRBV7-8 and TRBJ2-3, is GAGVSQSPRYKVAKRGQDVALRCDPISGHVSLFWYQQALGQGPEFLTYFQNEAQLDKSGLPSDRFFAERPEGSVSTLKIQRTQQEDSAVYLCASSRVTGPSTDTQYFGPGTRLTVL.

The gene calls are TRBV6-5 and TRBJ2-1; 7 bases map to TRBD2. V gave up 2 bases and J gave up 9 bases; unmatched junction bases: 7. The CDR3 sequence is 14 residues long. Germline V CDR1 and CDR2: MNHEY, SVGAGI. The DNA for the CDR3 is TGTGCCAGCAGTTACGAGCGGGGTAGGCGTGAGCAGTTCTTC. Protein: CASSYERGRREQFF.

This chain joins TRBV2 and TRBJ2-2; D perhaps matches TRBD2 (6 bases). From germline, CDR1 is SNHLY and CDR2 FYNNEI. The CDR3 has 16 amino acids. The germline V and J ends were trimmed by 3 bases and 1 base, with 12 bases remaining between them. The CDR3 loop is CASSERGRQNTGELFF. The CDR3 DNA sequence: TGTGCCAGCAGTGAGCGGGGCAGGCAGAACACCGGGGAGCTGTTTTTT.

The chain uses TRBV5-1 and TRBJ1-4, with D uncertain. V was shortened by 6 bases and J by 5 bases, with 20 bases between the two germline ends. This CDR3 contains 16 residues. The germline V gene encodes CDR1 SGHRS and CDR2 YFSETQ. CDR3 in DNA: TGCGCCAGCACCCCATTGGGTAGGACTAGGAATGAAAAACTGTTTTTT. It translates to CASTPLGRTRNEKLFF. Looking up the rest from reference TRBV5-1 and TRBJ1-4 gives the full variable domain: KAGVTQTPRYLIKTRGQQVTLSCSPISGHRSVSWYQQTPGQGLQFLFEYFSETQRNKGNFPGRFSGRQFSNSRSEMNVSTLELGDSALYLCASTPLGRTRNEKLFFGSGTQLSVL.

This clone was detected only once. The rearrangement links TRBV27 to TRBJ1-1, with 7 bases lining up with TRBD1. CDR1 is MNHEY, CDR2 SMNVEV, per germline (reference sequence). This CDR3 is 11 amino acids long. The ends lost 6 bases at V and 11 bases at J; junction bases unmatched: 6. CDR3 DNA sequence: TGTGCCAGCAGGGAGGGGGCTACGGCTTTCTTT. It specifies CASREGATAFF.

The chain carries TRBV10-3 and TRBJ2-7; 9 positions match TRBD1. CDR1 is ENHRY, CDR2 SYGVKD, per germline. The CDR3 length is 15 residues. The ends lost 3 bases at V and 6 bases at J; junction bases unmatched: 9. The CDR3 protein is CAISDRTGTGSEQYF. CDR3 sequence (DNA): TGTGCCATCAGTGATAGGACCGGGACAGGGTCCGAGCAGTACTTC.

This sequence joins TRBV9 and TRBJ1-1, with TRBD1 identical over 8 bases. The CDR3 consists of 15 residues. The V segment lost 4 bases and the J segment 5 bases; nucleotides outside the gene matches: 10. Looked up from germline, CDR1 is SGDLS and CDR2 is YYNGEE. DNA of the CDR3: TGTGCCAGCAGCAGACCCGGACAGGGAAATACTGAAGCTTTCTTT. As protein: CASSRPGQGNTEAFF.

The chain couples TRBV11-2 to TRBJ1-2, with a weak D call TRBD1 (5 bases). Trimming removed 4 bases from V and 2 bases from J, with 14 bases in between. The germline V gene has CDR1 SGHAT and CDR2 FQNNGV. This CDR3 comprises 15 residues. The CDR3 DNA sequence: TGTGCCAGCAGCTGGGACCTGAGAAAAAACTATGGCTACACCTTC. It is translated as CASSWDLRKNYGYTF.

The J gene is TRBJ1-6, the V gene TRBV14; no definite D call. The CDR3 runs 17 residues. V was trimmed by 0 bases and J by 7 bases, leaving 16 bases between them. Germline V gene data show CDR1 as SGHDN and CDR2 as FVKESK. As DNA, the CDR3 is TGTGCCAGCAGCCAAGATTGGCGTTTTTCAATGAATTCACCCCTCCACTTT. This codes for CASSQDWRFSMNSPLHF.

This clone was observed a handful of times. The CDR3 here is CASSFRGQGFEQYF. Here the CDR3 DNA reads TGTGCCAGCAGCTTTCGAGGACAGGGCTTCGAGCAGTACTTC. V usage is TRBV7-9 and J usage is TRBJ2-7, with 8 bases matching TRBD1. CDR1 is SEHNR, CDR2 FQNEAQ, per germline (reference sequence). The trim removed 3 bases at V and 6 bases at J, leaving 7 bases unmatched. The CDR3 runs to 14 residues.

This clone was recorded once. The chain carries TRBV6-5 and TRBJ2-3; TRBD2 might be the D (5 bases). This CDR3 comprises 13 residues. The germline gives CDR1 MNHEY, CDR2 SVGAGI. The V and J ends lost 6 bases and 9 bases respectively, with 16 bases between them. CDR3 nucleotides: TGTGCCAGCAGCCCCCTAGGGCGGGCCACGCAGTATTTT. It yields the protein CASSPLGRATQYF.

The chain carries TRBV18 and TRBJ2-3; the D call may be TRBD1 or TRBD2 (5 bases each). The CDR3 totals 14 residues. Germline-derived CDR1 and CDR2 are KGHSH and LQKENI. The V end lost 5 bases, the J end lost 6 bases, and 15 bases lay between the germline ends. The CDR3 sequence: CASSGTGRRDTQYF. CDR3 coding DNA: TGTGCCAGCTCAGGGACGGGGCGCAGGGATACGCAGTATTTT.

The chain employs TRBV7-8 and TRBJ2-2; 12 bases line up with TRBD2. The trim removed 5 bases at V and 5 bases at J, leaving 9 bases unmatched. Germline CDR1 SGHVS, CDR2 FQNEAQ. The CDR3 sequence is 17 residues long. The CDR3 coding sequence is TGTGCCAGCAGCCTCGGACTAGCGGGGTACGGTACCGGGGAGCTGTTTTTT. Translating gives CASSLGLAGYGTGELFF.

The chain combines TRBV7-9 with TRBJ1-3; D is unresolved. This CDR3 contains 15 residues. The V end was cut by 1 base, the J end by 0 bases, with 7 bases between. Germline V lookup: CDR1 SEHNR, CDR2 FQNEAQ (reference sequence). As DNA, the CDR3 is TGTGCCAGCAGCTTAGGCTTAAGCTCTGGAAACACCATATATTTT. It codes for CASSLGLSSGNTIYF.

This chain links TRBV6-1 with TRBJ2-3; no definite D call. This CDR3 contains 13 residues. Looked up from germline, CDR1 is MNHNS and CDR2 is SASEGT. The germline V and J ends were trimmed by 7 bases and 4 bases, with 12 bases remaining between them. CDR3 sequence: CASIRPAADTQYF. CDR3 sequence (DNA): TGTGCCAGCATCCGGCCCGCCGCAGATACGCAGTATTTT.

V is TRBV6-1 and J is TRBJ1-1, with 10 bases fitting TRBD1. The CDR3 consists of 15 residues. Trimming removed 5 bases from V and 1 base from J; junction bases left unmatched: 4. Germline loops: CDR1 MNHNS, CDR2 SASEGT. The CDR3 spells CASSLWDRGNTEAFF. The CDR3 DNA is TGTGCCAGCAGTCTTTGGGACAGGGGGAACACTGAAGCTTTCTTT.

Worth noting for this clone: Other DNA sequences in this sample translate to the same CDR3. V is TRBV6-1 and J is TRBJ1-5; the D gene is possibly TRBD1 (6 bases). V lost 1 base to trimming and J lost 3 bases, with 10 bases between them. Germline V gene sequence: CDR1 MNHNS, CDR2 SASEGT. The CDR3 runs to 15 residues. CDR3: CASSEGTAYNQPQHF. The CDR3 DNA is TGTGCCAGCAGTGAAGGGACAGCTTACAATCAGCCCCAGCATTTT.